These T cell receptor beta chains were read from a single sample in a study of cytomegalovirus exposure and HLA in healthy donors. Sequencing used immunoSEQ multiplex PCR; TCRdb keeps in-frame clones, though not all of them. Among about 140,000 clones, roughly nine tenths were seen once, and the ten largest hold roughly 3%. The source material was PBMCs. The origin of the receptors is a man between 18 and 29 years old in good health and CMV-seronegative. Both conserved end residues are part of each CDR3. The order of the fields is V gene, D gene, J gene, clone size, CDR3 DNA, CDR3 protein. D genes are given only for firm matches. A clone size is listed for some rows: how often the clone was seen (once, few, many), or a class if it is expanded.

v_call: TRBV9; d_call: -; j_call: TRBJ1-2; clone_size: -; cdr3_nt: TGTGCCAGCAGCGTAGGAGTAGCGGGGGCTGACTATGGCTACACCTTC; cdr3_aa: CASSVGVAGADYGYTF
v_call: TRBV15; d_call: -; j_call: TRBJ2-5; clone_size: few; cdr3_nt: TGTGCCACCAGCAGAGTGGCGGCAAACCAAGAGACCCAGTACTTC; cdr3_aa: CATSRVAANQETQYF
v_call: TRBV5-8; d_call: -; j_call: TRBJ1-2; clone_size: -; cdr3_nt: TGTGCCAGCAGCTTGGCTGCAGCTAACTATGGCTACACCTTC; cdr3_aa: CASSLAAANYGYTF
v_call: TRBV6-5; d_call: -; j_call: TRBJ2-7; clone_size: -; cdr3_nt: TGTGCCAGCAGTTATTCCGCCCAGAGCGACGAGCAGTACTTC; cdr3_aa: CASSYSAQSDEQYF
v_call: TRBV19; d_call: TRBD2; j_call: TRBJ2-3; clone_size: -; cdr3_nt: TGTGCCAGTAGTATCGGGGGGTCAGATACGCAGTATTTT; cdr3_aa: CASSIGGSDTQYF
v_call: TRBV7-9; d_call: TRBD1; j_call: TRBJ1-1; clone_size: -; cdr3_nt: TGTGCCAGCAGCCCAGACAGGGTTCTTATGAACACTGAAGCTTTCTTT; cdr3_aa: CASSPDRVLMNTEAFF
v_call: TRBV6-6; d_call: -; j_call: TRBJ2-7; clone_size: -; cdr3_nt: TGTGCCAGCAGTTACCCGGGTGGTCGGGGCGAGCAGTACTTC; cdr3_aa: CASSYPGGRGEQYF
v_call: TRBV19; d_call: TRBD2; j_call: TRBJ2-1; clone_size: -; cdr3_nt: TGTGCCAGCTCCTCGGGGGGAGTGGCCTACAATGAGCAGTTCTTC; cdr3_aa: CASSSGGVAYNEQFF
v_call: TRBV29-1; d_call: TRBD1; j_call: TRBJ1-2; clone_size: -; cdr3_nt: TGCAGCGTTGAAGTTACTAAGGGGGCCTCTGGTGGCTACACCTTC; cdr3_aa: CSVEVTKGASGGYTF
v_call: TRBV4-2; d_call: -; j_call: TRBJ1-2; clone_size: -; cdr3_nt: TGTGCCAGCAGCCAAGATTTTGCCAGGAACTATGGCTACACCTTC; cdr3_aa: CASSQDFARNYGYTF
v_call: TRBV6-1; d_call: -; j_call: TRBJ2-5; clone_size: -; cdr3_nt: TGTGCCACGCTTATACTATGGAAGCAGTTGATGGCCCAGTACTTC; cdr3_aa: CATLILWKQLMAQYF
v_call: TRBV19; d_call: -; j_call: TRBJ2-2; clone_size: -; cdr3_nt: TGTGCCAGTAGTTCGACAGGGAACACCGGGGAGCTGTTTTTT; cdr3_aa: CASSSTGNTGELFF
v_call: TRBV6-1; d_call: TRBD1; j_call: TRBJ1-6; clone_size: once; cdr3_nt: TGTGCCAGCCGGACAGGTTATAATTCACCCCTCCACTTT; cdr3_aa: CASRTGYNSPLHF
v_call: TRBV10-2; d_call: -; j_call: TRBJ2-5; clone_size: -; cdr3_nt: TGCGCCAGCAAAGTAGCGGACCACCAAGAGACCCAGTACTTC; cdr3_aa: CASKVADHQETQYF
v_call: TRBV7-2; d_call: TRBD2; j_call: TRBJ2-1; clone_size: -; cdr3_nt: TGTGCCAGCAGCTTAGCGGGTCTAGCGGGGGGTTTGGGCAATGAGCAGTTCTTC; cdr3_aa: CASSLAGLAGGLGNEQFF
v_call: TRBV7-9; d_call: TRBD2; j_call: TRBJ2-1; clone_size: -; cdr3_nt: TGTGCCAGCAGCCATAGCGGGAGGGCGGCCTACAATGAGCAGTTCTTC; cdr3_aa: CASSHSGRAAYNEQFF
v_call: TRBV4-2; d_call: -; j_call: TRBJ2-2; clone_size: -; cdr3_nt: TGTGCCAGCAGCCAAGGGCCAGGGAACACCGGGGAGCTGTTTTTT; cdr3_aa: CASSQGPGNTGELFF
v_call: TRBV6-1; d_call: TRBD1; j_call: TRBJ2-7; clone_size: -; cdr3_nt: TGTGCCAGCAGTGTTGGCAGGGGGCTTTCCTACGAGCAGTACTTC; cdr3_aa: CASSVGRGLSYEQYF
v_call: TRBV5-1; d_call: TRBD1; j_call: TRBJ2-5; clone_size: -; cdr3_nt: TGCGCCAGCAGCATACAGGGGCAAGAGACCCAGTACTTC; cdr3_aa: CASSIQGQETQYF
v_call: TRBV5-8; d_call: -; j_call: TRBJ2-7; clone_size: -; cdr3_nt: TGTGCCAGCAGCTGGGTCGCTAGCTCCTACGAGCAGTACTTC; cdr3_aa: CASSWVASSYEQYF
v_call: TRBV4-3; d_call: -; j_call: TRBJ2-1; clone_size: -; cdr3_nt: TGCGCCAGCAGCCAATTTGATCGGGACAATCAGCAGTTCTTC; cdr3_aa: CASSQFDRDNQQFF
v_call: TRBV10-2; d_call: TRBD2; j_call: TRBJ2-7; clone_size: -; cdr3_nt: TGCGCCAGCAGTGATTTTTGGGCTAGCGGGAGGCCTACCTCCTACGAGCAGTACTTC; cdr3_aa: CASSDFWASGRPTSYEQYF
v_call: TRBV18; d_call: TRBD1; j_call: TRBJ2-1; clone_size: once; cdr3_nt: TGTGCCAGCTCACCTCGAGGACAGGGGTGGAATGAGCAGTTCTTC; cdr3_aa: CASSPRGQGWNEQFF
v_call: TRBV5-4; d_call: TRBD1; j_call: TRBJ2-7; clone_size: -; cdr3_nt: TGTGCCAGCAGCTTGGCCGGAGGACAGGCCTTTGGCGAGCAGTACTTC; cdr3_aa: CASSLAGGQAFGEQYF
v_call: TRBV7-9; d_call: -; j_call: TRBJ1-1; clone_size: -; cdr3_nt: TGTGCCAGCAGGTGGGGGGATAACCTGAAAGCTTTCTTT; cdr3_aa: CASRWGDNLKAFF
v_call: TRBV7-9; d_call: TRBD1; j_call: TRBJ1-1; clone_size: -; cdr3_nt: TGTGCCAGCAGCGTTTCCGGGACAGCTGTGAACACTGAAGCTTTCTTT; cdr3_aa: CASSVSGTAVNTEAFF
v_call: TRBV6-5; d_call: TRBD1; j_call: TRBJ2-7; clone_size: -; cdr3_nt: TGTGCCAGCAGCTCCCGGGACAGGGCGTCCGAGCAGTACTTC; cdr3_aa: CASSSRDRASEQYF
v_call: TRBV27; d_call: TRBD1; j_call: TRBJ1-5; clone_size: -; cdr3_nt: TGTGCCAGCAGTCATCACGACAGGGGGCTAGGAATACGCAATCAGCCCCAGCATTTT; cdr3_aa: CASSHHDRGLGIRNQPQHF
v_call: TRBV27; d_call: TRBD1; j_call: TRBJ2-7; clone_size: -; cdr3_nt: TGTGCCAGCAGTTTTTTTAGGGGGACAGGAACCTACGAGCAGTACTTC; cdr3_aa: CASSFFRGTGTYEQYF
v_call: TRBV28; d_call: -; j_call: TRBJ2-1; clone_size: -; cdr3_nt: TGTGCCAGCAGTTTACCCGGTAGGCAGGGAGGTGAAGAGCAGTTCTTC; cdr3_aa: CASSLPGRQGGEEQFF
v_call: TRBV2; d_call: -; j_call: TRBJ2-7; clone_size: once; cdr3_nt: TGTGCCAGCAGTGAAAGTTCCGGGTTTTACTACGAGCAGTACTTC; cdr3_aa: CASSESSGFYYEQYF
v_call: TRBV25-1; d_call: -; j_call: TRBJ2-1; clone_size: -; cdr3_nt: TGTGCCAGCAGTGCGAACCGGGACACGCTCTACAATGAGCAGTTCTTC; cdr3_aa: CASSANRDTLYNEQFF
v_call: TRBV10-3; d_call: -; j_call: TRBJ1-3; clone_size: -; cdr3_nt: TGTGCCATCAGTGAGCAGGGTTATGGAAACACCATATATTTT; cdr3_aa: CAISEQGYGNTIYF
v_call: TRBV6-6; d_call: -; j_call: TRBJ1-1; clone_size: -; cdr3_nt: TGTGCCAGCCGGGGGTGGGGGACCGTGAACACTGAAGCTTTCTTT; cdr3_aa: CASRGWGTVNTEAFF
v_call: TRBV7-2; d_call: -; j_call: TRBJ2-7; clone_size: -; cdr3_nt: TGTGCCAGCAGCTTATGGCAGGCCTACGAGCAGTACTTC; cdr3_aa: CASSLWQAYEQYF
v_call: TRBV30; d_call: TRBD1; j_call: TRBJ1-4; clone_size: -; cdr3_nt: TGTGCCTGGGAGACAGGGGGAGTTGGAAAACTGTTTTTT; cdr3_aa: CAWETGGVGKLFF
v_call: TRBV27; d_call: TRBD1; j_call: TRBJ2-3; clone_size: once; cdr3_nt: TGTGCCAGCAGTTGGGACAGGGTCAGCACAGATACGCAGTATTTT; cdr3_aa: CASSWDRVSTDTQYF
v_call: TRBV6-5; d_call: -; j_call: TRBJ2-7; clone_size: -; cdr3_nt: TGTGCCAGCAGTCTCTATCCCCGCGGAGGCGAGCAGTACTTC; cdr3_aa: CASSLYPRGGEQYF
v_call: TRBV6-6; d_call: -; j_call: TRBJ2-4; clone_size: -; cdr3_nt: TGTGCCAGCCAGGGATATCCTGATCAGTACTTC; cdr3_aa: CASQGYPDQYF
v_call: TRBV2; d_call: -; j_call: TRBJ2-7; clone_size: few; cdr3_nt: TGTGCCAGCAGTGAGGGGAGGACCTACGAGCAGTACTTC; cdr3_aa: CASSEGRTYEQYF
v_call: TRBV2; d_call: -; j_call: TRBJ1-1; clone_size: -; cdr3_nt: TGTGCCTCCAGCAAAAGGGAGGGAACTGAAGCTTTCTTT; cdr3_aa: CASSKREGTEAFF
v_call: TRBV7-9; d_call: -; j_call: TRBJ2-1; clone_size: -; cdr3_nt: TGTGCCAGCAGCTTGCCCAAAGAGACACAGGGGGGGTCCTACAATGAGCAGTTCTTC; cdr3_aa: CASSLPKETQGGSYNEQFF
v_call: TRBV12-5; d_call: TRBD2; j_call: TRBJ2-1; clone_size: -; cdr3_nt: TGTGCTAGTGGTTTGTTCTCGGCGGGAGGGCCCCTTCCTGGCAATGAGCAGTTCTTC; cdr3_aa: CASGLFSAGGPLPGNEQFF
v_call: TRBV13; d_call: TRBD2; j_call: TRBJ2-1; clone_size: -; cdr3_nt: TGTGCCAGCAGCTCCTTAGGAGCGGGAACAAATGAGCAGTTCTTC; cdr3_aa: CASSSLGAGTNEQFF
v_call: TRBV7-8; d_call: -; j_call: TRBJ2-7; clone_size: -; cdr3_nt: TGTGCCAGCAGCTTAGTGGGCGGGGTCTCCTACGAGCAGTACTTC; cdr3_aa: CASSLVGGVSYEQYF
v_call: TRBV27; d_call: TRBD1; j_call: TRBJ2-1; clone_size: -; cdr3_nt: TGTGCCAGCAGTTCGACAGGGAATGAGCAGTTCTTC; cdr3_aa: CASSSTGNEQFF
v_call: TRBV28; d_call: -; j_call: TRBJ2-5; clone_size: -; cdr3_nt: TGTGCCAGCAGTTTTCAGGTAGGCGTAGGATACCAAGAGACCCAGTACTTC; cdr3_aa: CASSFQVGVGYQETQYF
v_call: TRBV4-1; d_call: -; j_call: TRBJ1-5; clone_size: -; cdr3_nt: TGCGCCAGCAGCCCTGAGGGGGTTGGCAATCAGCCCCAGCATTTT; cdr3_aa: CASSPEGVGNQPQHF
v_call: TRBV15; d_call: TRBD2; j_call: TRBJ2-2; clone_size: -; cdr3_nt: TGTGCCACCAGCAGAGACCCCGGACTAGCGGGGGGCCCCACCGGGGAGCTGTTTTTT; cdr3_aa: CATSRDPGLAGGPTGELFF
v_call: TRBV7-9; d_call: -; j_call: TRBJ2-1; clone_size: few; cdr3_nt: TGTGCCAGCAGCTTAATCGGGAATGAGCAGTTCTTC; cdr3_aa: CASSLIGNEQFF
v_call: TRBV10-3; d_call: TRBD1; j_call: TRBJ1-6; clone_size: few; cdr3_nt: TGTGCCATCGCAGTACAGGGGAACAATTCACCCCTCCACTTT; cdr3_aa: CAIAVQGNNSPLHF